This TCR beta chain is drawn from a study of shared clonotypes between healthy human individuals. CDR3 size: 16 residues. The V segment lost 0 bases and the J segment 4 bases; nucleotides outside the gene matches: 8. Germline lookup yields CDR1 KGHSH and CDR2 LQKENI. General study results and limits: Sampling was confined to blood; repertoires within tissues likely differ. When naive CD4 clonotypes were compared across a few donors, 4% to 5.5% were shared.

The table came from immunoSEQ multiplex PCR; TCRdb's copy has only in-frame clones and leaves some out. The sample consists of around 690,000 clones, roughly 88% of them appearing once. For this clone: Antigen specificity is unknown.

The source material was memory CD8+ T cells from PBMCs. Stated subset: CD45RO+ cells pooled with CCR7-negative TemRA cells. The sequence derives from a man in his late teens or twenties in good health. Some clones in this sample may be carry-over from other donors' samples. The gene calls are TRBV18 and TRBJ2-7; 8 nucleotides line up with TRBD2. CDR3 sequence (DNA): TGTGCCAGCTCACCACCGGGTGGCGGGAGGCCTTACGAGCAGTACTTC. It codes for CASSPPGGGRPYEQYF.